A selection of T cell receptor beta chains follows, all from one sample in a study of blood T cell repertoires in COVID-19. This table comes from immunoSEQ multiplex PCR, and its TCRdb copy is limited to in-frame clones, with some not included. The sample carries 55,000 to 65,000 clones, roughly 80% recorded once. The sequenced sample was peripheral blood. These receptors all stem from a man between 60 and 75 years old with acute or convalescent COVID-19. Each CDR3 is given with its conserved first and last residue. The D gene is left open where the match is weak. Size values are once, few and many counts, or a class for expanded clones, and some rows have none.

J: TRBJ1-6; V: TRBV7-8; D: NA; size: NA; DNA: TGTGCCAGCAGCCCCAGAGGGCCAAATAATTCACCCCTCCACTTT; CDR3: CASSPRGPNNSPLHF
J: TRBJ1-6; V: TRBV19; D: TRBD1; size: NA; DNA: TGTGCCAGTGACAGGGGCGCGGGATCACCCCTCCACTTT; CDR3: CASDRGAGSPLHF
J: TRBJ2-7; V: TRBV5-1; D: NA; size: few; DNA: TGCGCCAGCAGCACACATCTCCGAATCCCCTACGAGCAGTACTTC; CDR3: CASSTHLRIPYEQYF
J: TRBJ1-1; V: TRBV18; D: TRBD1; size: NA; DNA: TGTGCCAGCTCACCTAACTTGGGACAGGGGAACACTGAAGCTTTCTTT; CDR3: CASSPNLGQGNTEAFF
J: TRBJ1-1; V: TRBV11-2; D: NA; size: NA; DNA: TGTGCCAGCAGCTTAAGACGCGGGGGGTTAATCAACGTTGGAGCTTTCTTT; CDR3: CASSLRRGGLINVGAFF
J: TRBJ2-7; V: TRBV19; D: NA; size: few; DNA: TGTGCCAGTAGTATCGGTGGGAGCTCCTACGAGCAGTACTTC; CDR3: CASSIGGSSYEQYF
J: TRBJ1-2; V: TRBV2; D: TRBD1; size: NA; DNA: TGTGCCAGCAGTATTGGGACAGCGACCCTAGTAAGGTACACCTTC; CDR3: CASSIGTATLVRYTF
J: TRBJ1-2; V: TRBV29-1; D: TRBD1; size: NA; DNA: TGCAGCTCTAAGGACAGGGGAGAAGGCTACACCTTC; CDR3: CSSKDRGEGYTF
J: TRBJ1-1; V: TRBV12-3/TRBV12-4; D: NA; size: NA; DNA: TGTGCCAGCAGTCCACTAAGAGGGTCTGAAGCTTTCTTT; CDR3: CASSPLRGSEAFF
J: TRBJ1-1; V: TRBV24-1; D: NA; size: NA; DNA: TGTGCCACCAGTGATCTAAGTTGGGGGGTTGATGGTGAAGCTTTCTTT; CDR3: CATSDLSWGVDGEAFF
J: TRBJ2-5; V: TRBV4-2; D: TRBD2; size: NA; DNA: TGTGCCAGCAGCCAAGCGTTAATAGCGGGCGGTGCACAAGAGACCCAGTACTTC; CDR3: CASSQALIAGGAQETQYF
J: TRBJ2-1; V: TRBV7-9; D: NA; size: once; DNA: TGTGCCAGCAGCTTAGTAATAGCGGCCTACAATGAGCAGTTCTTC; CDR3: CASSLVIAAYNEQFF
J: TRBJ2-7; V: TRBV30; D: TRBD1; size: NA; DNA: TGTGCCTGGAGTGGGGGACAGGGAGGCGAGCAGTACTTC; CDR3: CAWSGGQGGEQYF
J: TRBJ2-7; V: TRBV11-1; D: NA; size: NA; DNA: TGTGCCAGCATCCTGGACAGTTTTAGTTCCTACGAGCAGTACTTC; CDR3: CASILDSFSSYEQYF
J: TRBJ2-5; V: TRBV4-2; D: TRBD2; size: NA; DNA: TGTGCCAGCAGCCAAGAAACTAGCGGGGGGGTAGGGACCCAGTACTTC; CDR3: CASSQETSGGVGTQYF
J: TRBJ2-1; V: TRBV7-8; D: NA; size: NA; DNA: TGTGCCAGCAGCCGCCTAGCGACGAATGAGCAGTTCTTC; CDR3: CASSRLATNEQFF